The 7 T cell receptor beta chains below all came from one sample that was sequenced in a study of Graves' ophthalmopathy and Graves' hyperthyroidism. From RNA, the CDR3 regions of TCR beta chains were amplified and sequenced. The authors performed first-round RT-PCR with HTBI primers and then a second-round multiplex PCR. TCRdb reanalysed the multiplex PCR reads using MiXCR and keeps one entry per CDR3 protein. The profile covers about 220,000 distinct CDR3 sequences, with roughly 21% appearing a single time and under 55% taken by the ten largest. Sequencing was done on a sample of peripheral blood. The receptors originated from a woman aged 50 to 65 with Graves' ophthalmopathy.

The chain recombines TRBV5-1 with TRBJ2-7; the D gene is possibly TRBD1 (5 bases). V was pared by 0 bases and J by 0 bases, with 19 bases between. The CDR3 runs to 18 residues. Germline V CDR1 and CDR2: SGHRS, YFSETQ. Here the CDR3 DNA reads TGCGCCAGCAGCTTGGGCTGGGGCGACCAGAAACCCTCCTACGAGCAGTACTTC. Translation: CASSLGWGDQKPSYEQYF. The variable domain in full, with the rest retrieved from reference TRBV5-1 and TRBJ2-7, is KAGVTQTPRYLIKTRGQQVTLSCSPISGHRSVSWYQQTPGQGLQFLFEYFSETQRNKGNFPGRFSGRQFSNSRSEMNVSTLELGDSALYLCASSLGWGDQKPSYEQYFGPGTRLTVT.

This clonotype was recorded at least ten times. J is TRBJ1-3 and V is TRBV19, with D uncertain. V lost 8 bases to trimming and J lost 5 bases, with 25 bases between them. The CDR3 totals 17 residues. Germline V gene data show CDR1 as LNHDA and CDR2 as SQIVND (reference sequence). The CDR3 reads CASEGYYESRQRNTIYF. In DNA form, the CDR3 reads TGTGCCAGTGAGGGATATTACGAATCGCGCCAACGAAACACCATATATTTT.

This clonotype came up many times. The CDR3 sequence is CASSHGPTYEQYF. CDR3 in DNA: TGCGCCAGCAGCCATGGGCCTACCTACGAGCAGTACTTC. The rearrangement uses TRBV4-1 and TRBJ2-7; D unclear. Germline V gives CDR1 MGHRA, CDR2 YSYEKL. CDR3 length: 13 amino acids. The ends were cut back, 3 bases at V and 2 bases at J, with 8 bases in the middle.

Ten or more counts support this clonotype. The rearrangement uses TRBV2 and TRBJ2-7; the D gene is possibly TRBD2 (5 bases). This CDR3 region has 13 residues. Trimming took 1 base from V and 11 from J, leaving 15 bases between them. Germline V lookup: CDR1 SNHLY, CDR2 FYNNEI. The CDR3: CASSEGAEVKEYF. In nucleotides, the CDR3 is TGTGCCAGCAGTGAAGGAGCGGAAGTGAAGGAGTACTTC. The full variable domain, rest sourced from reference TRBV2 and TRBJ2-7, is EPEVTQTPSHQVTQMGQEVILRCVPISNHLYFYWYRQILGQKVEFLVSFYNNEISEKSEIFDDQFSVERPDGSNFTLKIRSTKLEDSAMYFCASSEGAEVKEYFGPGTRLTVT.

This clonotype was seen repeatedly, ten times or more. V gene TRBV11-3 combines with J gene TRBJ2-7; 8 bases agree with TRBD1. The CDR3 runs to 13 residues. Germline lookup yields CDR1 SGHNT and CDR2 YENEEA. V gave up 3 bases and J gave up 6 bases; unmatched junction bases: 4. For the CDR3, the DNA is TGTGCCAGCAGCTTCGGGACAGGCGGCGAGCAGTACTTC. This encodes CASSFGTGGEQYF.

This clonotype was counted at least ten times. The chain couples TRBV20-1 to TRBJ1-6, with 9 bases aligning to TRBD1. The CDR3 extends over 14 amino acids. Germline V lookup: CDR1 DFQATT, CDR2 SNEGSKA (reference sequence). Trimming cost V 1 base and J 7 bases; bases outside gene matches: 2. This CDR3 is CSARVGQGNSPLHF. DNA of the CDR3: TGCAGTGCTAGAGTGGGACAGGGAAATTCACCCCTCCACTTT.

This clonotype was seen more than once but under ten times. J is TRBJ1-1 and V is TRBV13; 7 positions agree with TRBD1. The CDR3 loop spans 14 amino acids. Germline CDR1 PRHDT, CDR2 FYEKMQ (reference sequence). The ends lost 2 bases at V and 4 bases at J; junction bases unmatched: 4. The DNA of the CDR3 is TGTGCCAGCAGCTTAATGTCAGGGGGCACTGAAGCTTTCTTT. It specifies CASSLMSGGTEAFF.